These 3 T cell receptor beta chains originate from one sample sequenced in a study of blood T cell repertoires in COVID-19. Libraries were prepared by immunoSEQ multiplex PCR; TCRdb keeps only in-frame clonotypes and omits some of them. The repertoire includes about 70,000 clones, approximately 85% of them detected once, and 4.5% to 5.5% sits in the top ten. The specimen was peripheral blood. These receptors came from an elderly man with acute or convalescent COVID-19.

This clone appeared a few times. This chain joins TRBV19 and TRBJ2-2; tentatively, D is TRBD1 (6 bases). The V end lost 7 bases, the J end lost 1 base, and 7 bases lay between the germline ends. CDR3 length equals 13 residues. Germline V gene sequence: CDR1 LNHDA, CDR2 SQIVND (reference sequence). CDR3 in amino acids: CASTGQNTGELFF. The CDR3 DNA reads TGTGCCAGTACGGGACAGAACACCGGGGAGCTGTTTTTT.

The chain employs TRBV11-3 and TRBJ2-7; 15 bases fit TRBD2. CDR1 is SGHNT, CDR2 YENEEA, per germline. CDR3 length: 15 amino acids. Trimming took 5 bases from V and 6 from J; bases not matched to a gene: 5. The DNA for the CDR3 is TGTGCCAGCAGCCACGGACTAGCGGGAGGGGGCGAGCAGTACTTC. This sequence encodes CASSHGLAGGGEQYF.

This clone has just a few counts. The rearrangement links TRBV10-1 to TRBJ2-7; no clear D. The CDR3 length is 12 residues. The V gene's germline CDR1 is WNHNN and CDR2 SYGVQD (reference sequence). Trimming took 4 bases from V and 1 from J, leaving 5 bases between them. The CDR3 protein is CASSVSSYEQYF. The CDR3, as DNA: TGCGCCAGCAGTGTTTCGTCCTACGAGCAGTACTTC.